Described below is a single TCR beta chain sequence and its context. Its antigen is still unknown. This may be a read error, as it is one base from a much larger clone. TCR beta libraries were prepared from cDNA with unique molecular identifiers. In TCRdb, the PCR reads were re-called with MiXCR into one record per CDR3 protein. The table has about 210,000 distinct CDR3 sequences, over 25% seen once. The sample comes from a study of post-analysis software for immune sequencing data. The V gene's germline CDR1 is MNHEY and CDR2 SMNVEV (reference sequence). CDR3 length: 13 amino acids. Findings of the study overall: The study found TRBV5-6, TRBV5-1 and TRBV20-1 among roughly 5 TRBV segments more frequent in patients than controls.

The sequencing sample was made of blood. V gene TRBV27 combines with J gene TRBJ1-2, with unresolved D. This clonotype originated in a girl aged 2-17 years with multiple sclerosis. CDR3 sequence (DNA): TGTGCCAACAGTTCCCGGACCTTCTATGGCTACACCTTC. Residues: CANSSRTFYGYTF.